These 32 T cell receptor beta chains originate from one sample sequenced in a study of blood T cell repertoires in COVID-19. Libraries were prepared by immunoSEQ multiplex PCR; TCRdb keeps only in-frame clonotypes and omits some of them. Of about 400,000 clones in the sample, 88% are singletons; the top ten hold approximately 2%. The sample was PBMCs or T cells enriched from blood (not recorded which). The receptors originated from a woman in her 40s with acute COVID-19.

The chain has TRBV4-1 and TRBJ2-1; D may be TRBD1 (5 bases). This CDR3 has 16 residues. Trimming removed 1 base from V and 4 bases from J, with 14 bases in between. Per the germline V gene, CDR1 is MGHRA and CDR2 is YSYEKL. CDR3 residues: CASSQVARQTYNEQFF. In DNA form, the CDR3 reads TGCGCCAGCAGCCAAGTGGCGAGACAGACTTACAATGAGCAGTTCTTC.

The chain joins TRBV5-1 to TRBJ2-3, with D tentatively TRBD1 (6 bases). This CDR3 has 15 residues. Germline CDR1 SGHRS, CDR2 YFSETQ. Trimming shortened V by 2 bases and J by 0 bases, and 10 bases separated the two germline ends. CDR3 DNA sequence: TGCGCCAGCAGCTTAGGGACACCAAGCACAGATACGCAGTATTTT. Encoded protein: CASSLGTPSTDTQYF. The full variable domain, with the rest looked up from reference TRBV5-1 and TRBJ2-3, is KAGVTQTPRYLIKTRGQQVTLSCSPISGHRSVSWYQQTPGQGLQFLFEYFSETQRNKGNFPGRFSGRQFSNSRSEMNVSTLELGDSALYLCASSLGTPSTDTQYFGPGTRLTVL.

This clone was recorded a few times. The CDR3 sequence is CASSGRLAGFQDTQYF. The CDR3 DNA sequence: TGTGCCAGCAGTGGAAGACTAGCGGGGTTCCAAGATACGCAGTATTTT. This chain uses TRBV6-2 or TRBV6-3 with TRBJ2-3; TRBD2 agrees at 11 bases. The CDR3 loop spans 16 amino acids. Germline trimming cut 5 bases from V and 5 bases from J; bases unmatched to any gene: 9. CDR1 and CDR2 (germline): MNHEY, SVGEGT.

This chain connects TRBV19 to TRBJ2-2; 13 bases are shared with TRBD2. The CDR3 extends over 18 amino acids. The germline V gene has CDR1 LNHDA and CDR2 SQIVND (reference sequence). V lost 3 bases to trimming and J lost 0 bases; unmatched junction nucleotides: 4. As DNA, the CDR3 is TGTGCCAGTAGTATTGGGGGACTAGCGGGGTCGAACACCGGGGAGCTGTTTTTT. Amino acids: CASSIGGLAGSNTGELFF.

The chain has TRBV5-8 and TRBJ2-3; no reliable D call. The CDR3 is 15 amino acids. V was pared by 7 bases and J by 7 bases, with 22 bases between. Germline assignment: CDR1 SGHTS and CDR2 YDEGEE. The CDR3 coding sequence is TGTGCCAGCGCACTTCGGTCCCCGCCAGGATATACGCAGTATTTT. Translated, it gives CASALRSPPGYTQYF.

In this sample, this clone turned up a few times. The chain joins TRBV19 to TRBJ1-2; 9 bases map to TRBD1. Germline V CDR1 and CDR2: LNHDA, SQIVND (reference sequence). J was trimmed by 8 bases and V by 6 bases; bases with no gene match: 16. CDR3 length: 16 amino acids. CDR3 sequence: CASRRVPGQGILGYTF. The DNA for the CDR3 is TGTGCCAGTAGAAGAGTACCGGGACAGGGTATTTTGGGCTACACCTTC.

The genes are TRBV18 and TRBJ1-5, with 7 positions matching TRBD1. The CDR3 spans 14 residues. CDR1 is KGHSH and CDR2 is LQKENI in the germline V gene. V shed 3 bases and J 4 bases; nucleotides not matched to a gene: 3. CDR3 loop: CASSPTGKNQPQHF. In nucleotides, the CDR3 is TGTGCCAGCTCACCGACAGGGAAAAATCAGCCCCAGCATTTT.

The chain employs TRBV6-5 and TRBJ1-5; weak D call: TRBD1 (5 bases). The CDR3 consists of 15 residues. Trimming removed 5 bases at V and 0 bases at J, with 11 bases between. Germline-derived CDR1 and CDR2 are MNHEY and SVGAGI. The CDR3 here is CASSTQARSNQPQHF. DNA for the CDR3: TGTGCCAGCAGTACACAGGCCCGTAGCAATCAGCCCCAGCATTTT.

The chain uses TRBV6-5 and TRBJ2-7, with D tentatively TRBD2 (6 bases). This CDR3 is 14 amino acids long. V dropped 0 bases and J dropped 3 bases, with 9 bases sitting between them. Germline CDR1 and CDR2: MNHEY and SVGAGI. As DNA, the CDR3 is TGTGCCAGCAGTTACTCGATGGGGGGCTACGAGCAGTACTTC. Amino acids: CASSYSMGGYEQYF.

The CDR3 nucleotides read TGTGCCAGCAGCATCTACAATGAGCAGTTCTTC. It specifies CASSIYNEQFF. V is TRBV6-5 and J is TRBJ2-1; D remains ambiguous. V was shortened by 6 bases and J by 3 bases, with 3 bases between the two germline ends. Per germline, CDR1 MNHEY and CDR2 SVGAGI. The CDR3 runs 11 residues.

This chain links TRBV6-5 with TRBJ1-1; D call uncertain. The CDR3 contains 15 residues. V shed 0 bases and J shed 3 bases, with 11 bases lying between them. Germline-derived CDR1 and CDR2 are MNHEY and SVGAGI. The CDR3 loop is CASSYSQAFDTEAFF. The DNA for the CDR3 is TGTGCCAGCAGTTACTCCCAGGCGTTCGACACTGAAGCTTTCTTT.

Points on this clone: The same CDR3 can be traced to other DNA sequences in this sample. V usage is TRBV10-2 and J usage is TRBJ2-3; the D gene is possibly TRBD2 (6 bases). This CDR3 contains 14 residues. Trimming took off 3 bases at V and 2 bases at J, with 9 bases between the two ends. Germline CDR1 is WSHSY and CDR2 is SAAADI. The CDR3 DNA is TGCGCCAGCAGTGAAGCGGGTTACACAGATACGCAGTATTTT. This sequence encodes CASSEAGYTDTQYF.

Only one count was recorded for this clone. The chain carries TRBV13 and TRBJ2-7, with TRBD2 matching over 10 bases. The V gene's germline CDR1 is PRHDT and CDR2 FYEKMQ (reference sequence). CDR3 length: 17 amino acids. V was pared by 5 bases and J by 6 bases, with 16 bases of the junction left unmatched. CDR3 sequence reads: CASSPERSRSGGFEQYF. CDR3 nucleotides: TGTGCCAGCAGCCCCGAGAGGTCGCGTAGCGGGGGGTTCGAGCAGTACTTC.

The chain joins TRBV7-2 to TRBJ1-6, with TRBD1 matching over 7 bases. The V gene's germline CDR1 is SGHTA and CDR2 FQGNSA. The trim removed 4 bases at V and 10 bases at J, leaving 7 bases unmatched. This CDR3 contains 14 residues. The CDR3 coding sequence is TGTGCCAGCAGCTCCGAGAGGGGGCAGTCACCCCTCCACTTT. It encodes CASSSERGQSPLHF.

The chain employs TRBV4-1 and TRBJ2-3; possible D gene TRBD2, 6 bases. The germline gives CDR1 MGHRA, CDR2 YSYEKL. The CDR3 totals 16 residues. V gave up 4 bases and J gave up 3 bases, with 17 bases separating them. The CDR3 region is CASSPEGGAGTDTQYF. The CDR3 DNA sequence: TGCGCCAGCAGCCCGGAGGGCGGGGCTGGTACAGATACGCAGTATTTT.

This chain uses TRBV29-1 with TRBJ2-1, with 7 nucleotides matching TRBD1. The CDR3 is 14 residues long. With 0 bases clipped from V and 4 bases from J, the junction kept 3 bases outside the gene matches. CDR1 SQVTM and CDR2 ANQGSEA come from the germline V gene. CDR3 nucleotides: TGCAGCGTTGAAGACCCGACAGGGTACAATGAGCAGTTCTTC. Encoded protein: CSVEDPTGYNEQFF.

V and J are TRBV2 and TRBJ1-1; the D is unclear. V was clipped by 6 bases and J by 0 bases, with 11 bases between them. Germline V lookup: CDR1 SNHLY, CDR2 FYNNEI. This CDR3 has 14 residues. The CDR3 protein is CASRQQYLNTEAFF. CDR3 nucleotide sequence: TGTGCCAGCAGGCAACAATATCTGAACACTGAAGCTTTCTTT.

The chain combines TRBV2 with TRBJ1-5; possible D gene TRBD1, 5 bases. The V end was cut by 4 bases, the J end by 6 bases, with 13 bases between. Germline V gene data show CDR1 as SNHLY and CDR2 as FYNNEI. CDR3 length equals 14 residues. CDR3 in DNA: TGTGCCAGCAGTGGGGGAGGGGCGGCTCAGCCCCAGCATTTT. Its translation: CASSGGGAAQPQHF.

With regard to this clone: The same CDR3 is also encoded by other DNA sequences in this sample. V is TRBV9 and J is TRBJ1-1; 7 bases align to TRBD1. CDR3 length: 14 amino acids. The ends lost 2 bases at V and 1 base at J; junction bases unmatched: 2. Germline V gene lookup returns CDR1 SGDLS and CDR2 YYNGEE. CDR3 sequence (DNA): TGTGCCAGCAGCGTCGGGACAGCGAACACTGAAGCTTTCTTT. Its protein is CASSVGTANTEAFF.

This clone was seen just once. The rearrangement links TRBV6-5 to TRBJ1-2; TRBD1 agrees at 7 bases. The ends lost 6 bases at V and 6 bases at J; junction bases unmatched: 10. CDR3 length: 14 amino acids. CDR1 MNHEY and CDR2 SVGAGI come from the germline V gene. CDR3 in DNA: TGTGCCAGCAGCGCCCCCGGACAGGTAGATGGCTACACCTTC. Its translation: CASSAPGQVDGYTF.

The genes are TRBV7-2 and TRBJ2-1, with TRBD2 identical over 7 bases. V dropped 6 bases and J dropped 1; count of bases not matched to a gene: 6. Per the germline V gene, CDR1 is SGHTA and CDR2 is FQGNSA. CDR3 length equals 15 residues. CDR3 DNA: TGTGCCAGCAGGGCGGTCGGGGGGTCCTACAATGAGCAGTTCTTC. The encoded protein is CASRAVGGSYNEQFF.

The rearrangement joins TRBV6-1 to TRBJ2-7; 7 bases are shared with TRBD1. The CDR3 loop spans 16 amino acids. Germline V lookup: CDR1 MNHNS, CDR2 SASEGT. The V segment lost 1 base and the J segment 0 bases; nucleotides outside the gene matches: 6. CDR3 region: CASSEVWGQSSYEQYF. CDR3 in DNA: TGTGCCAGCAGTGAAGTATGGGGACAGAGCTCCTACGAGCAGTACTTC.

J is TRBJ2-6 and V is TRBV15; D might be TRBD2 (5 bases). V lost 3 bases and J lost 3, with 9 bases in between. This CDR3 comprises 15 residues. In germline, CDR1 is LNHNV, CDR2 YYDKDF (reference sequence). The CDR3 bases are TGTGCCACCAGCAGGCTCCGGGGTGGGGCCAACGTCCTGACTTTC. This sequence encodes CATSRLRGGANVLTF.

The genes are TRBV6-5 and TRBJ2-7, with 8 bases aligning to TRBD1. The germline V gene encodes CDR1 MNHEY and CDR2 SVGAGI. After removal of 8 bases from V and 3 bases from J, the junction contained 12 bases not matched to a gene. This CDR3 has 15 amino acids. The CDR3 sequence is CASRPGGGWIYEQYF. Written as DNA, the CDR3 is TGTGCCAGCCGTCCAGGGGGCGGGTGGATCTACGAGCAGTACTTC.

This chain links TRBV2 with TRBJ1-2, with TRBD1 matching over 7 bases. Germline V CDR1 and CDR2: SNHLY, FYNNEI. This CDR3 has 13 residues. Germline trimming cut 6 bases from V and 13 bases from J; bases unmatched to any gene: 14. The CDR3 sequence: CASRAPGQHNATF. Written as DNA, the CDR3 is TGTGCCAGCAGGGCCCCGGGACAGCATAATGCCACCTTC.

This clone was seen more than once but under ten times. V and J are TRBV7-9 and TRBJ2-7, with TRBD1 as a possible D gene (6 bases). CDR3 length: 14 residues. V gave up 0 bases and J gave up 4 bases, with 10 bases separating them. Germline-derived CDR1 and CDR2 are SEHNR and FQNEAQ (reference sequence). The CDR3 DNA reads TGTGCCAGCAGCTTAGCAAATCAGGGGTACGAGCAGTACTTC. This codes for CASSLANQGYEQYF.

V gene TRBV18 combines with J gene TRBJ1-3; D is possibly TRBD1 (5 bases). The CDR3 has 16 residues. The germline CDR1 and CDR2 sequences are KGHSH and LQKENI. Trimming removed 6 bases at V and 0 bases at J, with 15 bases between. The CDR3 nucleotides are TGTGCCAGCTCCCTGGGTCCCGGGGGCTCTGGAAACACCATATATTTT. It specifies CASSLGPGGSGNTIYF.

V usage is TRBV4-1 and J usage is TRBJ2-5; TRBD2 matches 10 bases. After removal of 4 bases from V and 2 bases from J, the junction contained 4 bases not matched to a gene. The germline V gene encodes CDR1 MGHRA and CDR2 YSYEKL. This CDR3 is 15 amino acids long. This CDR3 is CASSREAGGQETQYF. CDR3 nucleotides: TGCGCCAGCAGCCGAGAAGCGGGGGGGCAAGAGACCCAGTACTTC.

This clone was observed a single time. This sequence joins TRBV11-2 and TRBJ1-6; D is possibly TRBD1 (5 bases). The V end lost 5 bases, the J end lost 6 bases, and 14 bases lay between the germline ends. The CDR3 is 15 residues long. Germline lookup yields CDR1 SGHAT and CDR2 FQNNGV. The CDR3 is CASSPTAGFNSPLHF. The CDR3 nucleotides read TGTGCCAGCAGCCCAACGGCAGGGTTTAATTCACCCCTCCACTTT.

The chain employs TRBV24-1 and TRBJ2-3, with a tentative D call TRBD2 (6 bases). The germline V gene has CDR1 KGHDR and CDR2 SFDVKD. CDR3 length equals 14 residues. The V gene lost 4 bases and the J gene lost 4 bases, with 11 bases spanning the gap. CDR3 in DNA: TGTGCCACCAGTGACTGGGGGGTTGCAGATACGCAGTATTTT. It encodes CATSDWGVADTQYF.

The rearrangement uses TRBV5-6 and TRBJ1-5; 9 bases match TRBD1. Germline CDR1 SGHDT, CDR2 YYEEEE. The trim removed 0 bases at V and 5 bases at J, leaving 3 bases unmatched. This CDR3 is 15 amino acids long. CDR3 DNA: TGTGCCAGCAGCTTGGGGACAGGGGCACATCAGCCCCAGCATTTT. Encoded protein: CASSLGTGAHQPQHF.

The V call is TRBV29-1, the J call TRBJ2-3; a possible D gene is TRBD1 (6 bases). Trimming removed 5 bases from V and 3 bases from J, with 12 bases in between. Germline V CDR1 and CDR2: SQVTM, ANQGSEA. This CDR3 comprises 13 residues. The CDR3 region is CSVSQGLTDTQYF. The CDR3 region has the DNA TGCAGCGTTAGTCAGGGGCTAACAGATACGCAGTATTTT.